Each of the 5 T cell receptor beta chains below was sequenced from the same sample in a study of shared clonotypes between healthy human individuals. Positive CCR7 selection of CD45RO-negative cells yielded the naive CD8 cells, and terminally differentiated effector memory CD45RA+ cells were excluded. Libraries were prepared by immunoSEQ multiplex PCR; TCRdb keeps only in-frame clonotypes and omits some of them. Altogether hundreds of thousands of clones are present, about 90% being singletons, with the ten largest covering approximately 25%. Material: naive CD8+ T cells sorted from blood. The receptors were sampled from a man aged 25 to 45 in good health.

This clone was recorded a few times. J is TRBJ2-7 and V is TRBV27; 7 bases map to TRBD2. Germline CDR1 reads MNHEY; CDR2 reads SMNVEV (reference sequence). This CDR3 has 13 amino acids. The V and J ends lost 4 bases and 3 bases, in that order; junction bases with no gene match: 3. The CDR3 nucleotides read TGTGCCAGCAGTTGGGTAGCGGGCTACGAGCAGTACTTC. This encodes CASSWVAGYEQYF.

The chain recombines TRBV7-9 with TRBJ2-5; TRBD2 agrees at 8 bases. The CDR3 contains 14 residues. V was clipped by 6 bases and J by 5 bases; unmatched bases: 8. Germline CDR1 is SEHNR and CDR2 is FQNEAQ (reference sequence). In DNA, the CDR3 is TGTGCCAGCAGGATAACCTTAGCGGGGGAGACCCAGTACTTC. Its translation is CASRITLAGETQYF.

The CDR3 DNA reads TGTGCCAGCAGCCACGAGGGGGAGTCCTACAATGAGCAGTTCTTC. This sequence encodes CASSHEGESYNEQFF. The chain is built from TRBV7-6 and TRBJ2-1, with D possibly being TRBD1 (6 bases). The germline gives CDR1 SGHVS, CDR2 FNYEAQ. The V gene lost 5 bases and the J gene lost 1 base, with 12 bases spanning the gap. There are 15 residues in the CDR3.

The rearrangement uses TRBV7-9 and TRBJ2-1, with 11 bases that match TRBD1. V dropped 1 base and J dropped 10; count of bases not matched to a gene: 6. The germline CDR1 and CDR2 sequences are SEHNR and FQNEAQ (reference sequence). This CDR3 is built from 15 residues. The CDR3 DNA sequence: TGTGCCAGCAGCTTAGGCGGACAGGGGGCCCGGGAGCAGTTCTTC. Translated: CASSLGGQGAREQFF.

The chain joins TRBV6-1 to TRBJ2-7; 9 nucleotides line up with TRBD1. Trimming at V came to 9 bases and at J to 0 bases, leaving 9 bases not matched to a gene. There are 15 residues in the CDR3. Germline-derived CDR1 and CDR2 are MNHNS and SASEGT. For the CDR3, the DNA is TGTGCCAGTTCGGAACCGGGACAGGGCTCCTACGAGCAGTACTTC. It yields the protein CASSEPGQGSYEQYF.